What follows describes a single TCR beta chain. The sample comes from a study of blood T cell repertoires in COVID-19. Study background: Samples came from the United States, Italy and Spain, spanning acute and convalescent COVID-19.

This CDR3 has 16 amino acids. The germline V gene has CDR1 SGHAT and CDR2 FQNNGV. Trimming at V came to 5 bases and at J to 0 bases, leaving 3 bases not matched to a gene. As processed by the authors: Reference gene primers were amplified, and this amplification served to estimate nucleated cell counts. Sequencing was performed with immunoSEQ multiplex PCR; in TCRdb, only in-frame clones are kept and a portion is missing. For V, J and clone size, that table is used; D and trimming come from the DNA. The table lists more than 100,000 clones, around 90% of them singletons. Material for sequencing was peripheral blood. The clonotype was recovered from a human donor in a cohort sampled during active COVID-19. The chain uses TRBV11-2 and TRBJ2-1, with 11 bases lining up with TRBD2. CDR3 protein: CASSVTSGSSYNEQFF. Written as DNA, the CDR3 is TGTGCCAGCAGCGTTACTAGCGGGAGCTCCTACAATGAGCAGTTCTTC.